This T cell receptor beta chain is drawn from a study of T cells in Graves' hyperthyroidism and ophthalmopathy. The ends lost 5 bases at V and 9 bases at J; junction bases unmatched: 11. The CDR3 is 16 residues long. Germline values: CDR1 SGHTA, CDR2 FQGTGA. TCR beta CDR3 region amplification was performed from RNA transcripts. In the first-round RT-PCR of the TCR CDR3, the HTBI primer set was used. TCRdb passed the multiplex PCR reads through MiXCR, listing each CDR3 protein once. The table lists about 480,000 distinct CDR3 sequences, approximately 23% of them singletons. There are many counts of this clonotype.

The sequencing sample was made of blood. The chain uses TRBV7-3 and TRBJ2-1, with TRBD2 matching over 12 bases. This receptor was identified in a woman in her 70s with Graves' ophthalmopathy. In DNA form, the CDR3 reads TGTGCCAGCAGCCGCCTCCTAGCGGGAGGGCCGGGTGAGCAGTTCTTC. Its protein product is CASSRLLAGGPGEQFF.